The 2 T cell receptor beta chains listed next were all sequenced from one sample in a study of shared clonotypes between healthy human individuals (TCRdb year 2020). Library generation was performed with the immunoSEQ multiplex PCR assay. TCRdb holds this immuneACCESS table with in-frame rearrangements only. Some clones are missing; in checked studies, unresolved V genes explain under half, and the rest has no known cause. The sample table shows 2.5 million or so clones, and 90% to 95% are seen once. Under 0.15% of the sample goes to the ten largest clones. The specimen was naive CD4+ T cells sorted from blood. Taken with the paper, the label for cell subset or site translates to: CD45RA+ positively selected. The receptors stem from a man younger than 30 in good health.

The CDR3 sequence: CASSRVGRDSKETQYF. DNA for the CDR3: TGTGCCAGCAGCCGGGTGGGGAGGGACAGCAAAGAGACCCAGTACTTC. The gene calls are TRBV5-6 and TRBJ2-5, with D perhaps matching TRBD1 or TRBD2 (7 bases each). The germline CDR1 and CDR2 sequences are SGHDT and YYEEEE. V was trimmed by 4 bases and J by 3 bases, leaving 19 bases between them. This CDR3 comprises 16 residues.

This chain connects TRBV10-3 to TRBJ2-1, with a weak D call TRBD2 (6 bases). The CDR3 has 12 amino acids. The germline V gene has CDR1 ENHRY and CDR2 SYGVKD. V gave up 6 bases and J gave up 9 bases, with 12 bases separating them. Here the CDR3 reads CAIRAGLGEQFF. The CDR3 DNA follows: TGTGCCATCAGGGCGGGGTTGGGTGAGCAGTTCTTC.